This T cell receptor beta chain was profiled in a study of primary melanoma T cells and metastatic recurrence (dated by TCRdb to the early 2020s). About the full investigation: The cohort consisted of 200 or so primary melanomas of stage T2 to T4, each more than 1 mm thick. Whether patient outcome could be predicted by T-cell fraction and T-cell repertoire clonality in primary melanoma tumors was the question this study put to the test. The T-cell fraction measured by TCR beta sequencing was weighed against progression-free survival, the clinical outcome chosen for the comparison. Histopathological grading of tumor-infiltrating lymphocytes was compared with the T-cell fraction derived from sequencing.

V loses 6 bases, J loses 0 bases, and the germline ends lie 14 bases apart. Looking up the germline V gene yields CDR1 MNHGY and CDR2 SAAAGT. The CDR3 has 16 amino acids, counting the end cysteine and phenylalanine. Kept here is only the CDR3 DNA, which spans 48 bases and is read in frame from base 1. The library was prepared using the immunoSEQ multiplex PCR assay. Primary melanoma tumor tissue underwent high-throughput sequencing of the T-cell receptor beta chain. The original methods were these. The repertoire analyses covered TCRB CDR3 sharing between samples and the distribution of insertions and deletions. A gradient-boosted model ranked how well the T-cell fraction predicted outcome compared with histopathological variables. What TCRdb holds here is the immuneACCESS table cut down to in-frame rearrangements. Part of the clones is not present; checked against another copy, under half of the missing clones reflect an unresolved V gene, and the others are unexplained. V and J calls and clone size come straight from that table; D and trimming were deduced from the DNA. This sample gives about 450 clones in total; roughly 80% of them show up just once. 24% of the sample is taken by the ten largest.

The full study reports these points: Compared with adding any other histopathological variable to tumor thickness, adding T-cell fraction reportedly produced a bigger improvement in progression-free survival prediction. An effective T-cell-mediated antitumor response in primary melanoma was presented by the authors only as a suggestion rather than as a demonstrated mechanism. Progression-free survival was reportedly predicted by the tumor T-cell fraction independently of thickness, ulceration, mitotic rate and age. A T-cell fraction greater than 20% appeared to be protective whatever the ulceration status, mitotic rate or nodal disease.

This clone appeared a few times. Its antigen is still unknown. There are no base qualities to consult, and no much larger clone falls within one base. The primary melanoma of each patient had been surgically resected and was considered potentially curable but at risk of metastatic recurrence. The source of this sequence is a human donor with melanoma. The chain uses TRBV6-8 and TRBJ1-4, with TRBD1 tentatively as D gene (5 bases match). What was sequenced was melanoma tumor tissue. The CDR3 here reads CASRPGTGTTNEKLFF. The bases read TGTGCCAGCAGGCCCGGGACGGGCACAACTAATGAAAAACTGTTTTTT.